Described below is a single T cell receptor beta chain sequence and its context. In its sample, this clone was seen once. Which antigen it targets is not known. Base-call qualities are not available, and no considerably larger clone is one nucleotide away. TCR CDR3 regions were amplified from genomic DNA by multiplex PCR using the deep immunoSEQ assay. Extracted genomic DNA from each cell subset was distributed evenly across all wells of several immunoSEQ 96-well plates, and each plate was treated as a replicate. For sorted subsets, approximately 210 ng of genomic DNA, equivalent to 30,000 or so T cell genomes, went into each replicate PCR. Purified libraries were quantified with a Qubit 3.0 fluorometer, sized on a Bioanalyzer 2100, and re-quantified with the KAPA Library Quantification kit. Every immunoSEQ 96-well plate was sequenced on a dedicated single-read 150-cycle Illumina NextSeq 550 flow cell. In the source study's methods: Because the immunoSEQ output included only junctional sequences and no quality scores, the filtering could not be the same as the filtering used for full-length reads. To assign V/J genes and CDR3, sequences were annotated against IMGT germline references using PyIR, a Python wrapper for IgBLAST v1.9. Reads were filtered out if the reads had weak V/J assignments (E-value above 1e-6), no CDR3, stop codons, out-of-frame junctions, or ambiguous translated residues. V3J clonotypes were defined as sequences sharing an identical inferred V gene, J gene, and CDR3 amino acid sequence. Percentage overlap between repertoires was calculated by dividing the number of shared unique clonotypes by the size of the smaller repertoire. Richness of each repertoire was evaluated using RTK rarefaction, the Chao1 estimator, and Recon v2.1 estimates of unobserved clonotypes. Generation probabilities for all TCRbeta clonotypes obtained by the gDNA method from a handful of donors were computed using OLGA. TCRdb carries this immuneACCESS record with in-frame sequences only. Its versions omit some clonotypes, under half of them owing to an unresolved V gene in the studies checked, with the rest unexplained. V and J calls and clone size are given by that table; D and trimming were obtained from the DNA. Present in this sample are millions of clones, 85% to 95% of which were seen just once. The ten largest clones represent 0.13% of the sample.

The record originates from a study of shared clonotypes between healthy human individuals (dated by TCRdb to the early 2020s). Study-wide context: A few men and a couple of women, aged 18 to 49 years, made up the cohort. Per donor, three plates each were used for CD4 naive and CD4 memory, two for CD8 naive, and one for CD8 memory. The study deeply sequenced blood TCR repertoires of about 5 healthy adults to estimate repertoire size and the extent of clonotype sharing between individuals. To increase sequencing depth and limit assay-specific biases, TCR repertoire library preparation and sequencing were carried out by different laboratories using diverse techniques. Each donor's leukapheresis produced roughly between roughly 0.85 and 10 billion PBMCs. The research as a whole found: Sampling was restricted to blood, and TCR repertoires in tissue are likely to differ from TCR repertoires in blood. Rarefaction of sorted-subset datasets indicated incomplete sequencing despite the large sequencing depth. Clonotypes shared by all four sorted-subset donors showed higher generation probabilities than non-shared clonotypes. Sharing across a few donors was observed for roughly 5% of naive CD4, over 3% of naive CD8, over 2% of memory CD4, and roughly 0.43% of memory CD8 clonotypes. The genetic and exposure-history diversity represented was limited by the small number of donors. Pairwise subsampling indicated that sequencing depth was expected to affect the degree of clonotype sharing among donors. Naive subsets generally had larger estimated clonotype richness than memory subsets did.

Healthy HIV-negative adults with no recently reported acute infections or vaccinations were included as donors. Every donor was a Caucasian adult residing in Nashville, Tennessee, USA. Magnetic negative selection was used to enrich CD4+ T cells, after which naive cells were positively selected on CD45RA and the negative fraction became the memory subset. After blood collection by leukapheresis, PBMCs were isolated using Ficoll-Histopaque density gradient centrifugation and then cryopreserved in the vapor phase of liquid nitrogen. Analytical flow cytometry was used to check the purity and quantity of each magnetically sorted T cell population. From each sorted fraction, genomic DNA was isolated and quantified by UV absorbance on a Nanodrop 2000c. Taken from the germline V gene, the CDR1 and CDR2 loops are SGHVS and FQNEAQ. V drops 5 bases and J drops 8 bases, leaving 20 bases in between. Spanning cysteine to phenylalanine, the CDR3 consists of 15 amino acids. The DNA shown is the 45-base CDR3, in frame from base 1.

The sample consisted of naive CD4+ T cells sorted from blood. Per the publication, the cell subset or site label means: CD45RA+ positively selected. The sequence derives from a man aged 18 to 29 in good health. The chain is assembled from TRBV7-8 and TRBJ2-3, and TRBD1 may be the D gene, going by 6 matching bases. The DNA sequence reads TGTGCCAGCAGCGTAGGGGCAGGGGCTGAGGGTACGCAGTATTTT. This yields the protein CASSVGAGAEGTQYF. Where the CDR3 stops, the reference TRBV7-8 and TRBJ2-3 genes take over; the full variable domain is GAGVSQSPRYKVAKRGQDVALRCDPISGHVSLFWYQQALGQGPEFLTYFQNEAQLDKSGLPSDRFFAERPEGSVSTLKIQRTQQEDSAVYLCASSVGAGAEGTQYFGPGTRLTVL.